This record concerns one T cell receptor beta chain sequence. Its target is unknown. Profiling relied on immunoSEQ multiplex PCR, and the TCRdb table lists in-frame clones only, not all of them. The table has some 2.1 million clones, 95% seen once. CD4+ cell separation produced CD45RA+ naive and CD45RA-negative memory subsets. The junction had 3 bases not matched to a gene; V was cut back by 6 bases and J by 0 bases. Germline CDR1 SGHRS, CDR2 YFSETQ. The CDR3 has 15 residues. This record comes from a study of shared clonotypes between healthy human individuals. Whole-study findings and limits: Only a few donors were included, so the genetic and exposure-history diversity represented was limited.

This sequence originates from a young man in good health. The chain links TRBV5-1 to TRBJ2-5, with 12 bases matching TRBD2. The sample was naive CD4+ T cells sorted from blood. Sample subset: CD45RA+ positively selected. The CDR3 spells CASTRTSGNQETQYF. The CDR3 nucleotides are TGCGCCAGCACCCGGACTAGCGGGAACCAAGAGACCCAGTACTTC.